Listed below are T cell receptor beta chains from one sample, sequenced in a study of cytomegalovirus exposure and HLA in healthy donors. Some clones are missing from TCRdb's copy, which holds only in-frame ones; the method was immunoSEQ multiplex PCR. The repertoire holds some 140,000 clones, with roughly three quarters as singletons. What was sequenced was PBMCs. The receptors here all came from a woman younger than 30 in good health and CMV-seronegative. CDR3s include the opening cysteine and the closing phenylalanine or tryptophan. The D gene is left open where the match is weak. Some rows mark clone size as missing; the rest say once, few, many or name a class of expanded clone.

d_gene	abundance	len	v_gene	j_gene	CDR3aa	CDR3nt
-	-	13	TRBV7-9	TRBJ2-7	CASSLDSSYEQYF	TGTGCCAGCAGCTTAGACAGCTCCTACGAGCAGTACTTC
-	-	13	TRBV11-3	TRBJ2-7	CASSLTTSYEQYF	TGTGCCAGCAGCTTAACTACATCCTACGAGCAGTACTTC
TRBD2	-	15	TRBV5-6	TRBJ2-7	CASTWGAGGYYEQYF	TGTGCCAGCACCTGGGGAGCGGGAGGGTACTACGAGCAGTACTTC
TRBD2	-	17	TRBV15	TRBJ2-1	CATSKTSGLESYNEQFF	TGTGCCACCAGCAAGACTAGCGGCCTAGAGTCTTACAATGAGCAGTTCTTC
-	-	14	TRBV2	TRBJ2-7	CASMSLALSYEQYF	TGTGCCAGCATGTCCCTAGCGCTCTCCTACGAGCAGTACTTC
TRBD1	-	15	TRBV5-4	TRBJ1-4	CASSTGPDRWEKLFF	TGTGCCAGCAGCACGGGACCGGACAGGTGGGAAAAACTGTTTTTT
-	-	16	TRBV7-9	TRBJ1-1	CSSSLKGSGGGTEAFF	TGTTCCAGCAGCTTAAAGGGCTCGGGAGGCGGCACTGAAGCTTTCTTT
-	-	14	TRBV4-2	TRBJ2-7	CASSQVGSSYEQYF	TGTGCCAGCAGCCAAGTAGGGAGCTCCTACGAGCAGTACTTC
-	-	14	TRBV6-5	TRBJ1-1	CASSYSRTSTGAFF	TGTGCCAGCAGTTACTCGAGGACAAGTACGGGAGCTTTCTTT
-	-	14	TRBV7-8	TRBJ1-1	CASSHATGGAEAFF	TGTGCCAGCAGCCACGCTACAGGAGGGGCGGAAGCTTTCTTT
-	-	15	TRBV6-6	TRBJ1-5	CASSTRERPNQPQHF	TGTGCCAGCAGTACCCGGGAGAGACCAAATCAGCCCCAGCATTTT
-	-	11	TRBV7-8	TRBJ1-1	CASSSRTEAFF	TGTGCCAGCAGCTCTAGGACTGAAGCTTTCTTT
-	-	13	TRBV5-1	TRBJ2-1	CASSPNRQGEQFF	TGCGCCAGCAGCCCCAACAGGCAGGGTGAGCAGTTCTTC
TRBD1	few	14	TRBV30	TRBJ1-1	CAWSAWTGATEAFF	TGTGCCTGGAGTGCATGGACAGGGGCCACTGAAGCTTTCTTT
TRBD1	-	17	TRBV15	TRBJ2-3	CATSRDSGQGYTDTQYF	TGTGCCACCAGCAGAGATAGCGGACAGGGCTACACAGATACGCAGTATTTT
-	-	14	TRBV27	TRBJ2-3	CASGEVLWADTQYF	TGTGCCAGCGGGGAGGTCTTATGGGCAGATACGCAGTATTTT
-	-	13	TRBV14	TRBJ1-1	CASSLHRNTEAFF	TGTGCCAGCAGCCTCCATAGGAACACTGAAGCTTTCTTT
-	-	15	TRBV19	TRBJ2-3	CASRLGRTSTDTQYF	TGTGCCAGTAGACTCGGACGGACTAGCACAGATACGCAGTATTTT
-	-	15	TRBV6-1	TRBJ1-5	CASIRDMNFPQPQHF	TGTGCCAGCATTCGGGACATGAATTTCCCTCAGCCCCAGCATTTT
TRBD1	once	14	TRBV19	TRBJ1-5	CASSKDRDDQPQHF	TGTGCCAGTAGTAAAGACAGGGATGATCAGCCCCAGCATTTT
-	-	13	TRBV4-2	TRBJ1-1	CASSHGAPTEAFF	TGTGCCAGCAGCCATGGGGCGCCCACTGAAGCTTTCTTT
TRBD1	-	14	TRBV29-1	TRBJ1-1	CSVERTGEDTEAFF	TGCAGCGTTGAAAGGACAGGGGAGGACACTGAAGCTTTCTTT
TRBD2	-	16	TRBV4-1	TRBJ2-5	CASRRTSGSYQETQYF	TGCGCCAGCAGGAGGACTAGCGGTTCGTACCAAGAGACCCAGTACTTC
-	-	14	TRBV15	TRBJ2-7	CATSRVLSSHEQYF	TGTGCCACCAGCAGAGTCCTCAGTAGCCACGAGCAGTACTTC
TRBD2	-	15	TRBV7-2	TRBJ2-3	CASSLTSGGIDTQYF	TGTGCCAGCAGCCTGACTAGCGGGGGGATAGATACGCAGTATTTT
-	-	13	TRBV6-4	TRBJ1-1	CASSMTVNTEAFF	TGTGCCAGCAGCATGACAGTGAACACTGAAGCTTTCTTT
-	-	16	TRBV5-1	TRBJ1-4	CASSPTTAGTNEKLFF	TGCGCCAGCAGCCCAACAACGGCAGGGACTAATGAAAAACTGTTTTTT